What follows is one T cell receptor (beta chain) and its context. Next came a second PCR, run for roughly 7 to 12 cycles, which used a sample-barcoded 5' primer along with a J-beta primer mix. MiXCR, applied by TCRdb to the 5' RACE reads, yields one record per CDR3 protein. The table includes around 690,000 distinct CDR3 sequences, roughly 50% detected once. This record comes from a study of blood T cells in healthy people across ages. V dropped 0 bases and J dropped 0 bases, with 10 bases sitting between them. The germline V gene has CDR1 SGDLS and CDR2 YYNGEE. This CDR3 is built from 15 residues. Sequenced input: blood. The receptor was derived from a man aged 60-69 years in good health. The rearrangement uses TRBV9 and TRBJ2-7; no reliable D call. The CDR3 spells CASSVDGGSSYEQYF. Here the CDR3 DNA reads TGTGCCAGCAGCGTAGATGGCGGTAGCTCCTACGAGCAGTACTTC.